Below, 27 T cell receptor beta chains from the same sample are listed, as sequenced in a study of beta chain features in type 1 diabetes (dated by TCRdb to the late 2010s). Paper-wide results and their limitations: Type 1 diabetes patients showed a moderate but significant shortening of TCRB CDR3 length in all four CD4+ subsets.

Which antigens these TCRs recognize remains unknown. Libraries were built with the immunoSEQ multiplex PCR assay. The entire amount of isolated RNA was reverse transcribed using the High Capacity cDNA Reverse Transcription Kit, so the sequenced TCRB transcripts were expressed ones. TCRdb provides this immuneACCESS table in a form limited to in-frame rearrangements. Some clones are lacking; in checked studies, under half of them reflect an unresolved V gene, and why the rest are absent is not known. The sample table shows tens of thousands of clones, and 40% to 65% are seen once. The ten largest make up 2% to 3% of the sample. The sample consisted of Tregs from blood. Sample cell subset or site, as interpreted from the label and publication: regulatory CD4+ T cells. The receptors derive from a woman in her thirties or forties with type 1 diabetes.

This chain uses TRBV9 with TRBJ2-7; unclear D gene. CDR3 length equals 12 residues. V lost 4 bases and J lost 3, with 8 bases in between. From germline, CDR1 is SGDLS and CDR2 YYNGEE. The CDR3 DNA sequence: TGTGCCAGCAGCCTAACCGGCTACGAGCAGTACTTC. This encodes CASSLTGYEQYF.

This rearrangement joins TRBV7-2 to TRBJ1-2, with 8 bases that match TRBD1. Germline V gene data show CDR1 as SGHTA and CDR2 as FQGNSA. With V trimmed by 5 bases and J by 5 bases, 10 bases remained unmatched. The CDR3 contains 15 residues. Here the CDR3 reads CASSPFRGRGYGYTF. The CDR3 nucleotides are TGTGCCAGCAGCCCTTTCAGGGGGCGAGGGTATGGCTACACCTTC.

In this sample, this clone turned up once. This chain connects TRBV7-3 to TRBJ2-1; 8 bases are shared with TRBD2. The CDR3 runs 17 residues. The V gene's germline CDR1 is SGHTA and CDR2 FQGTGA. J lost 6 bases, V lost 6 bases, and 16 bases had no gene match. The CDR3 here is CASSSTGGGGHLNEQFF. DNA for the CDR3: TGTGCCAGCAGTTCCACGGGAGGGGGAGGGCATCTCAATGAGCAGTTCTTC. Variable domain in full (rest from reference TRBV7-3 and TRBJ2-1): GAGVSQTPSNKVTEKGKYVELRCDPISGHTALYWYRQSLGQGPEFLIYFQGTGAADDSGLPNDRFFAVRPEGSVSTLKIQRTERGDSAVYLCASSSTGGGGHLNEQFFGPGTRLTVL.

This sequence joins TRBV9 and TRBJ2-7, with D possibly matching TRBD1 (6 bases). Trimming removed 0 bases at V and 6 bases at J, with 19 bases between. The CDR3 length is 16 residues. Germline assignment: CDR1 SGDLS and CDR2 YYNGEE. The CDR3 is CASSVGTTPGESEQYF. CDR3 DNA sequence: TGTGCCAGCAGCGTAGGAACTACCCCAGGGGAGAGCGAGCAGTACTTC.

This clone was picked up a small number of times. The chain employs TRBV11-3 and TRBJ1-1; the D is unclear. The CDR3 extends over 13 amino acids. Germline V gene sequence: CDR1 SGHNT, CDR2 YENEEA. The V gene lost 5 bases and the J gene lost 4 bases, with 11 bases spanning the gap. CDR3 bases: TGTGCCAGCAGCCCCGGGTCGAGCACTGAAGCTTTCTTT. It is translated as CASSPGSSTEAFF. The full variable domain, in which reference TRBV11-3 and TRBJ1-1 provide the parts outside the CDR3, is EAGVVQSPRYKIIEKKQPVAFWCNPISGHNTLYWYLQNLGQGPELLIRYENEEAVDDSQLPKDRFSAERLKGVDSTLKIQPAELGDSAVYLCASSPGSSTEAFFGQGTRLTVV.

The chain joins TRBV9 to TRBJ2-7; D may be TRBD2 (5 bases). The CDR3 has 16 residues. The V end lost 4 bases, the J end lost 5 bases, and 22 bases lay between the germline ends. Germline CDR1 is SGDLS and CDR2 is YYNGEE. DNA of the CDR3: TGTGCCAGCAGCCCCCTCGGCGGGCTAGCATCCGACGAGCAGTACTTC. It codes for CASSPLGGLASDEQYF.

This CDR3 reads CASSRDLTNEDYGYTF. The CDR3 nucleotides are TGTGCCAGCAGCCGGGATCTCACCAACGAAGACTATGGCTACACCTTC. The chain carries TRBV7-2 and TRBJ1-2, with no clear D. Germline CDR1 SGHTA, CDR2 FQGNSA. Trimming stripped 5 bases from V and 3 bases from J, with 19 bases between. The CDR3 totals 16 residues.

The chain couples TRBV2 to TRBJ2-7, with 10 bases that match TRBD2. The germline V gene has CDR1 SNHLY and CDR2 FYNNEI. The CDR3 is made up of 18 amino acids. With 2 bases clipped from V and 2 bases from J, the junction kept 12 bases outside the gene matches. The CDR3 region has the DNA TGTGCCAGCAGTGAAAACCCCAGCGGGAGGGTCTCGGCCTACGAGCAGTACTTC. This codes for CASSENPSGRVSAYEQYF.

This clone appeared a few times. The CDR3 is CASRGPGLSLWANVLTF. CDR3 DNA sequence: TGTGCCAGCAGAGGCCCGGGACTCTCTCTCTGGGCCAACGTCCTGACTTTC. The chain has TRBV28 and TRBJ2-6, with D tentatively TRBD2 (6 bases). CDR3 length: 17 residues. Germline V gene sequence: CDR1 MDHEN, CDR2 SYDVKM. Trimming shortened V by 6 bases and J by 5 bases, and 20 bases separated the two germline ends.

The DNA of the CDR3 is TGCGCCAGCAGCCGCCTTGCCCGGGACAGGGGCGAGCAGTACTTC. It is translated as CASSRLARDRGEQYF. This sequence joins TRBV4-3 and TRBJ2-5; 10 nucleotides line up with TRBD1. The J call could be wrong; TRBJ2-7 is a better fit for the DNA end. This CDR3 is 15 amino acids long. The germline V gene has CDR1 LGHNA and CDR2 YSLEER.

The rearrangement links TRBV4-3 to TRBJ1-1, with 9 bases lining up with TRBD1. The CDR3 runs 14 residues. With V trimmed by 3 bases and J by 11 bases, 10 bases remained unmatched. Per the germline V gene, CDR1 is LGHNA and CDR2 is YSLEER. CDR3 sequence: CASSQQPGTGRAFF. The CDR3 nucleotides are TGCGCCAGCAGCCAGCAACCCGGGACAGGGAGGGCTTTCTTT.

The rearrangement joins TRBV28 to TRBJ2-7; weak D call: TRBD2 (6 bases). The CDR3 covers 15 residues. V was pared by 8 bases and J by 3 bases, with 20 bases between. The germline V gene encodes CDR1 MDHEN and CDR2 SYDVKM. CDR3 amino acids: CASVSGDSIYYEQYF. CDR3 DNA sequence: TGTGCCAGCGTCTCGGGGGATTCGATTTACTACGAGCAGTACTTC.

There are a few counts of this clone. This may stem from a read error, because a much larger clone lies one nucleotide away. Other DNA sequences in the sample encode the same CDR3. The chain carries TRBV5-1 and TRBJ2-5, with a possible D match to TRBD1 (6 bases). The CDR3 extends over 15 amino acids. Trimming took 0 bases from V and 4 from J, leaving 13 bases between them. Looked up from germline, CDR1 is SGHRS and CDR2 is YFSETQ. The CDR3 loop is CASSLAGQGRETQYF. For the CDR3, the DNA is TGCGCCAGCAGCTTGGCCGGTCAGGGGCGAGAGACCCAGTACTTC. The full variable domain, completed using reference TRBV5-1 and TRBJ2-5, is KAGVTQTPRYLIKTRGQQVTLSCSPISGHRSVSWYQQTPGQGLQFLFEYFSETQRNKGNFPGRFSGRQFSNSRSEMNVSTLELGDSALYLCASSLAGQGRETQYFGPGTRLLVL.

V and J are TRBV6-1 and TRBJ2-5; 7 bases align to TRBD1. The ends lost 1 base at V and 4 bases at J; junction bases unmatched: 6. The length of the CDR3 is 15 residues. Germline V CDR1 and CDR2: MNHNS, SASEGT. CDR3 protein: CASSEVGGRGETQYF. The CDR3 DNA reads as TGTGCCAGCAGTGAAGTAGGGGGCCGGGGAGAGACCCAGTACTTC.

This clone was detected a few times. The J gene is TRBJ2-7, the V gene TRBV10-3; the D gene is possibly TRBD2 (5 bases). Trimming took off 8 bases at V and 3 bases at J, with 11 bases between the two ends. The CDR3 extends over 12 amino acids. Germline loops: CDR1 ENHRY, CDR2 SYGVKD. Here the CDR3 DNA reads TGTGCCATCGGGAGAGCGGTCTACGAGCAGTACTTC. Protein product: CAIGRAVYEQYF.

V gene TRBV11-2 combines with J gene TRBJ2-1; D perhaps matches TRBD2 (6 bases). This CDR3 comprises 14 residues. Germline-derived CDR1 and CDR2 are SGHAT and FQNNGV. Deletions cut 2 bases from V and 8 bases from J, with 13 bases between. The CDR3 reads CASSLFSRGDEQFF. In DNA form, the CDR3 reads TGTGCCAGCAGCTTATTCTCGCGGGGTGATGAGCAGTTCTTC.

V is TRBV28 and J is TRBJ1-5; a possible D gene is TRBD1 (5 bases). Germline V gives CDR1 MDHEN, CDR2 SYDVKM. Trimming removed 5 bases from V and 7 bases from J, with 15 bases in between. CDR3 length equals 14 residues. For the CDR3, the DNA is TGTGCCAGCAGTCGGGGGGGGGAAAAGCAGCCCCAGCATTTT. It encodes CASSRGGEKQPQHF.

The chain links TRBV2 to TRBJ2-6; the D is unclear. CDR1 and CDR2 (germline): SNHLY, FYNNEI. The CDR3 sequence is 14 residues long. V was cut by 0 bases and J by 4 bases, with 4 bases left in between. This CDR3 reads CASSEARGANVLTF. For the CDR3, the DNA is TGTGCCAGCAGTGAAGCGCGGGGGGCCAACGTCCTGACTTTC.

A few counts support this clone. The rearrangement uses TRBV28 and TRBJ1-1; no definite D call. Trimming shortened V by 3 bases and J by 11 bases, and 10 bases separated the two germline ends. From germline, CDR1 is MDHEN and CDR2 SYDVKM. The CDR3 is made up of 11 amino acids. CDR3 protein: CASSLREKAFF. Written as DNA, the CDR3 is TGTGCCAGCAGTTTGCGGGAAAAGGCTTTCTTT.

This clone turned up a few times. V and J are TRBV6-5 and TRBJ2-6; no clear D. The CDR3 is 13 amino acids. Germline V lookup: CDR1 MNHEY, CDR2 SVGAGI. Trimming cost V 8 bases and J 0 bases, with 5 bases left between them. The CDR3 sequence is CASEPSGANVLTF. The DNA of the CDR3 is TGTGCCAGCGAGCCCTCTGGGGCCAACGTCCTGACTTTC.

The chain employs TRBV28 and TRBJ1-1; 7 positions agree with TRBD1. The germline CDR1 and CDR2 sequences are MDHEN and SYDVKM. V lost 5 bases, J lost 1 base, and 4 bases stayed unmatched. The CDR3 covers 14 residues. For the CDR3, the DNA is TGTGCCAGCAGTCCAGGGGGTAAGAACACTGAAGCTTTCTTT. Its protein is CASSPGGKNTEAFF.

This chain joins TRBV5-1 and TRBJ2-3, with 8 bases identical to TRBD2. Germline V lookup: CDR1 SGHRS, CDR2 YFSETQ. This CDR3 contains 17 residues. With 3 bases clipped from V and 2 bases from J, the junction kept 11 bases outside the gene matches. The CDR3 reads CASSWGGASGLTDTQYF. In DNA, the CDR3 is TGCGCCAGCAGCTGGGGGGGGGCTAGCGGGCTCACAGATACGCAGTATTTT. Full variable domain (missing parts from reference TRBV5-1 and TRBJ2-3): KAGVTQTPRYLIKTRGQQVTLSCSPISGHRSVSWYQQTPGQGLQFLFEYFSETQRNKGNFPGRFSGRQFSNSRSEMNVSTLELGDSALYLCASSWGGASGLTDTQYFGPGTRLTVL.

This clone was observed a few times. The chain recombines TRBV28 with TRBJ1-2; TRBD1 might be the D (5 bases). Trimming cost V 8 bases and J 5 bases, with 18 bases left between them. From germline, CDR1 is MDHEN and CDR2 SYDVKM. The CDR3 runs 14 residues. CDR3: CASLYGGLNYGYTF. The CDR3 coding sequence is TGTGCCAGCCTCTACGGGGGTCTAAATTATGGCTACACCTTC.

The chain combines TRBV7-2 with TRBJ2-7; D is undetermined. CDR1 and CDR2 (germline): SGHTA, FQGNSA. Trimming removed 2 bases at V and 6 bases at J, with 14 bases between. The CDR3 is 14 residues long. This CDR3 is CASSLYSSLSEQYF. The CDR3 DNA follows: TGTGCCAGCAGCTTATACAGTTCCTTGAGCGAGCAGTACTTC.

The genes are TRBV2 and TRBJ1-1, with 9 bases lining up with TRBD1. J was trimmed by 0 bases and V by 9 bases; bases with no gene match: 8. The germline V gene encodes CDR1 SNHLY and CDR2 FYNNEI. The CDR3 contains 15 residues. CDR3 amino acids: CARGAQGAMNTEAFF. DNA for the CDR3: TGTGCCAGGGGGGCACAGGGGGCAATGAACACTGAAGCTTTCTTT.

The chain uses TRBV2 and TRBJ2-1; TRBD2 aligns across 9 bases. This CDR3 has 15 amino acids. J gave up 7 bases and V 8 bases, and 12 bases lay outside the gene matches. Germline CDR1 SNHLY, CDR2 FYNNEI. CDR3 sequence reads: CASGKGTSLANEQFF. The CDR3 nucleotides read TGTGCCAGCGGAAAGGGGACTAGCTTGGCGAATGAGCAGTTCTTC.

The count of this clone is one. The CDR3: CASSQTDDTQYF. The CDR3, as DNA: TGCGCCAGCAGTCAGACAGACGATACGCAGTATTTT. This chain links TRBV5-1 with TRBJ2-3, with a weak D call TRBD1 (5 bases). This CDR3 region has 12 residues. Germline lookup yields CDR1 SGHRS and CDR2 YFSETQ. Trimming took 5 bases from V and 6 from J, leaving 10 bases between them.